The rows below give T cell receptor beta chains drawn from one sample of a study of response to subunit inactivated influenza vaccine. TCRdb redid the calling of the RT-PCR reads with MiXCR, one entry per CDR3 protein. The data hold a few hundred thousand distinct CDR3 sequences, with 13% to 15% observed a single time. Sequenced here: PBMCs from blood, sampled about 11 days after vaccination. These receptors were taken from a man aged 50-59 years who received an inactivated influenza vaccine. The CDR3 runs from the conserved cysteine through the conserved F or W. A D gene is named only where the DNA matches it firmly. Only some rows state a clone size, as once, few, many or a class for expanded clones.

CDR3 DNA | CDR3 protein | J gene | clone size | V gene | D gene
TGTGCCAGCAGCCGGGGGCGGAACACTGAAGCTTTCTTT | CASSRGRNTEAFF | TRBJ1-1 | NA | TRBV14 | NA
TGTGCCAGCAGCTTATGGGAATTGAACACTGAAGCTTTCTTT | CASSLWELNTEAFF | TRBJ1-1 | few | TRBV11-2 | NA
TGTGCCAGCAAACAGAACCTCCGGGGGGCTAATGAAAAACTGTTTTTT | CASKQNLRGANEKLFF | TRBJ1-4 | NA | TRBV6-1 | NA
TGTGCCAGCAGTGCCGCGGGAGACAGGGGGCTCTACGAGCAGTACTTC | CASSAAGDRGLYEQYF | TRBJ2-7 | NA | TRBV6-1 | TRBD1
TGCAGCGTTGAAGAGGCCGGTTACGAGCAGTACTTC | CSVEEAGYEQYF | TRBJ2-7 | NA | TRBV29-1 | NA
TGTGCCAGCAGCGTAGGACGGGGCGGTGAGGAAAAACTGTTTTTT | CASSVGRGGEEKLFF | TRBJ1-4 | NA | TRBV9 | NA
TGTGCCACCAGCAGAGATAACGGAGGCGAGCAGTACTTC | CATSRDNGGEQYF | TRBJ2-7 | NA | TRBV15 | NA
TGCAGCGTCCGACAGGGAGGGAATCAGCCCCAGCATTTT | CSVRQGGNQPQHF | TRBJ1-5 | NA | TRBV29-1 | TRBD1
TGTGCCAGCTCTCCGGGACTAGCGGAATCCAGTACGCAGTATTTT | CASSPGLAESSTQYF | TRBJ2-3 | NA | TRBV18 | TRBD2
TGCAGTGCTCCCCAGTTCGACAGGTTGCATGAGCAGTTCTTC | CSAPQFDRLHEQFF | TRBJ2-1 | NA | TRBV20-1 | NA
TGCGCCAGCAGCTTGGAGGGAGGGCAGGGTCTGGCAGATACGCAGTATTTT | CASSLEGGQGLADTQYF | TRBJ2-3 | NA | TRBV5-1 | TRBD2
TGCAGCGTAATAGCGGGGGGGGCCTCCGGGGAGCTGTTTTTT | CSVIAGGASGELFF | TRBJ2-2 | few | TRBV29-1 | TRBD2
TGTGCCAGCAGACCTAGCGGGGGGGCGGGTTCCTACGAGCAGTACTTC | CASRPSGGAGSYEQYF | TRBJ2-7 | once | TRBV6-1 | TRBD2
TGTGCCAGCAGCTTAACACAACCGGGAGGTGAGCAGTTCTTC | CASSLTQPGGEQFF | TRBJ2-1 | NA | TRBV7-9 | TRBD2
TGTGCCACCAGTGAGTTCTCGACAGGGGTCGAGACCCAGTACTTC | CATSEFSTGVETQYF | TRBJ2-5 | few | TRBV24-1 | TRBD1
TGCGCCAGCAGCCCCGAACGGGCTAGGAGGGAGACCCAGTACTTC | CASSPERARRETQYF | TRBJ2-5 | NA | TRBV4-1 | NA
TGTGCCATTAGAGGGGGGAAACACACAGATACGCAGTATTTT | CAIRGGKHTDTQYF | TRBJ2-3 | few | TRBV10-3 | NA
TGTGCCAGCAGTTATAGGCCGGGTGGCTCTGCTGGTGCAGATACGCAGTATTTT | CASSYRPGGSAGADTQYF | TRBJ2-3 | few | TRBV6-5 | NA
TGTGCCACCAGTGATCCCGGGACTAGCGGGAGTTCTGAGCAGTTCTTC | CATSDPGTSGSSEQFF | TRBJ2-1 | NA | TRBV24-1 | TRBD2
TGCAGTGCAAAGCAGTTGAGCAATCAGCCCCAGCATTTT | CSAKQLSNQPQHF | TRBJ1-5 | NA | TRBV20-1 | NA
TGTGCCAGCAGGGGGGCCGGGGTCTCCTCCTACAATGAGCAGTTCTTC | CASRGAGVSSYNEQFF | TRBJ2-1 | few | TRBV25-1 | NA
TGTGCCACCAGCAGAGAAGGGGGGAGTCAGCCCCAGCATTTT | CATSREGGSQPQHF | TRBJ1-5 | NA | TRBV15 | NA
TGTGCCAGCAGCTTAGAAGGAGGCGGCCTGGGGGAGCAGTACTTC | CASSLEGGGLGEQYF | TRBJ2-7 | NA | TRBV7-2 | NA
TGCAGCGTTGCCGGAGGGGGTCACTCTGGAAACACCATATATTTT | CSVAGGGHSGNTIYF | TRBJ1-3 | NA | TRBV29-1 | NA
TGCGCCAGCAGCCAAGTACAGACTTCCGTCCCTCGCACAGATACGCAGTATTTT | CASSQVQTSVPRTDTQYF | TRBJ2-3 | NA | TRBV4-3 | NA
TGCAGCGTTGAAGGACAGGGGAAGACAGATACGCAGTATTTT | CSVEGQGKTDTQYF | TRBJ2-3 | few | TRBV29-1 | TRBD1
TGCAGTGCTAGAGACGGGAGTACGGGCAATCAGCCCCAGCATTTT | CSARDGSTGNQPQHF | TRBJ1-5 | NA | TRBV20-1 | NA
TGCGCCAGCAGCCAATCAAACACTGACAATCAGCCCCAGCATTTT | CASSQSNTDNQPQHF | TRBJ1-5 | few | TRBV4-3 | NA
TGTGCCAGCAGCGTAGGGACAGAGAACACCGGGGAGCTGTTTTTT | CASSVGTENTGELFF | TRBJ2-2 | many | TRBV9 | NA
TGTGCCAGCAGCCCCAGTGGAGGGTTTGCTGATTTCGAGACCCAGTACTTC | CASSPSGGFADFETQYF | TRBJ2-5 | few | TRBV9 | NA
TGTGCCAGCAGCCACACCGGCTGGGCCAAACACCAAGAGACCCAGTACTTC | CASSHTGWAKHQETQYF | TRBJ2-5 | NA | TRBV5-6 | NA
TGTGCCAGCAGCTTAGGCCTCGGGGGGAGCGTGGGTGAGCAGTTCTTC | CASSLGLGGSVGEQFF | TRBJ2-1 | NA | TRBV13 | TRBD2
TGTGCCAGCACGGATCTGGGTACCCAGTACTTC | CASTDLGTQYF | TRBJ2-5 | NA | TRBV6-2/TRBV6-3 | NA
TGCGCCAGCAGCCGCCGGGCGTCAGCAAAGAATTACGAGCAGTACTTC | CASSRRASAKNYEQYF | TRBJ2-7 | many | TRBV5-1 | NA
TGTGCCAGCAGCCTTGGACTAGCGGGGCTACACGAGTTCTTC | CASSLGLAGLHEFF | TRBJ2-1 | NA | TRBV7-9 | TRBD2
TGTGCCAGCGGTGGAGGCGGCCAAGTGAGCACAGATACGCAGTATTTT | CASGGGGQVSTDTQYF | TRBJ2-3 | NA | TRBV11-2 | NA
TGTGCCAGCAGTTTGAACAGGGAGGGTGGTGAGCAGTTCTTC | CASSLNREGGEQFF | TRBJ2-1 | NA | TRBV28 | NA
TGTGCCAGCAGTTACCCTCTGGCAGGTATCTCCTACGAGCAGTACTTC | CASSYPLAGISYEQYF | TRBJ2-7 | NA | TRBV6-2/TRBV6-3 | NA
TGTGCCAGCAGCTTCCGGGACAGAAGTCCTTACGAGCAGTACTTC | CASSFRDRSPYEQYF | TRBJ2-7 | NA | TRBV7-2 | TRBD1
TGTGCCAGCAGTTACAACTCTGGGCAGTTCTTC | CASSYNSGQFF | TRBJ2-1 | many | TRBV6-2/TRBV6-3 | NA
TGCAGTCTCGGAGGGCGGGGCACTGAAGCTTTCTTT | CSLGGRGTEAFF | TRBJ1-1 | few | TRBV20-1 | NA
TGTGCCAGCAGCTCCGCGGCCCCGGGTCCCGGGGAGCTGTTTTTT | CASSSAAPGPGELFF | TRBJ2-2 | many | TRBV12-3/TRBV12-4 | NA
TGCGCCAGCAGCTTGGATCTCGGGGAGGGGTCCTACGAGCAGTACTTC | CASSLDLGEGSYEQYF | TRBJ2-7 | NA | TRBV5-1 | TRBD2
TGTGCCATCAGTAGCCCGACCGATCTCTACGAGCAGTACTTC | CAISSPTDLYEQYF | TRBJ2-7 | NA | TRBV10-3 | NA
TGCAGCGTTGGCGGACTAGCGGGTGCCCCCTACGAGCAGTACTTC | CSVGGLAGAPYEQYF | TRBJ2-7 | NA | TRBV29-1 | TRBD2
TGTGCCAGCAGCTTATACCTAGCGGGAGGGCCGGGAGATACGCAGTATTTT | CASSLYLAGGPGDTQYF | TRBJ2-3 | many | TRBV7-2 | TRBD2
TGTGCCAGCAGTGGCGCCGGGACAGGGAATCCTAACTATGGCTACACCTTC | CASSGAGTGNPNYGYTF | TRBJ1-2 | few | TRBV2 | TRBD1
TGCAGCGCAGCTACCGGGACTCAAGAGACCCAGTACTTC | CSAATGTQETQYF | TRBJ2-5 | NA | TRBV29-1 | NA
TGTGCCTGGAGTGTTTATCGGTTGAGCTCCTACAATGAGCAGTTCTTC | CAWSVYRLSSYNEQFF | TRBJ2-1 | few | TRBV30 | NA
TGTGCCAGCAGTCCGTCAGGGGATCGGGATGAGCAGTTCTTC | CASSPSGDRDEQFF | TRBJ2-1 | NA | TRBV12-3/TRBV12-4 | NA
TGTGCCAGCAGCTTAGGCAGTAACAATCAGCCCCAGCATTTT | CASSLGSNNQPQHF | TRBJ1-5 | once | TRBV7-9 | NA
TGCGCCAGCAGCTCAGTCCCGGGACAGGGATCGAACACTGAAGCTTTCTTT | CASSSVPGQGSNTEAFF | TRBJ1-1 | NA | TRBV5-1 | TRBD1